These T cell receptor beta chains were read from a single sample in a study of cytomegalovirus exposure and HLA in healthy donors. Method: immunoSEQ multiplex PCR; TCRdb's copy keeps in-frame clones and lacks some. Here the sample spans more than 140,000 clones, over 75% being singletons. Sequencing was done on a sample of PBMCs. All receptors derive from a man aged 25-45 years in good health and CMV-seropositive. Each CDR3 is given without its conserved first and last residue. A D gene is named only where the DNA matches it firmly.

TRBJ1-1 TRBD1 TRBV28 ASSQTGTTEAF
TRBJ2-1 TRBD2 TRBV6-5 ASSSGLPNEQF
TRBJ2-1 . TRBV27 ASSVRRETGEQF
TRBJ1-5 . TRBV6-5 ASSYTRSQPQH
TRBJ2-7 TRBD1 TRBV2 ASRLTGGNEQY
TRBJ2-7 . TRBV7-9 SSSPYDGPGYEQY
TRBJ2-3 . TRBV7-6 ASSSYASGTLTTDTQY
TRBJ1-1 . TRBV27 ASSSYGGLTEAF
TRBJ1-1 . TRBV13 ASSPAVQGWGTEAF
TRBJ1-5 TRBD1 TRBV28 ASSLPGGNNQPQH
TRBJ2-1 . TRBV29-1 SAYSPSYNEQF
TRBJ2-7 TRBD2 TRBV4-1 ASSQDPTRGGRGYEQY
TRBJ1-1 . TRBV27 ASSLSILGTMNTEAF
TRBJ2-3 TRBD2 TRBV27 ASSFLAGGLTDTQY
TRBJ2-3 TRBD2 TRBV4-1 ASSQGLAGVLRDTQY
TRBJ1-1 . TRBV7-2 ASSMRASTEAF
TRBJ1-5 . TRBV28 ASSLRVGINNQPQH
TRBJ1-2 TRBD1 TRBV18 ASSPGTGYGYT
TRBJ2-2 TRBD2 TRBV28 ASSSARAGVTGELF
TRBJ2-2 . TRBV28 ASKGGANTGELF
TRBJ2-2 TRBD1 TRBV5-1 ASGSGRGQGAGGELF
TRBJ2-7 TRBD1 TRBV19 ASSPGQGAYEQY
TRBJ2-7 TRBD1 TRBV7-2 ASSFPGQGAYEQY
TRBJ2-1 . TRBV6-5 ASSSWDSGREQF
TRBJ2-5 . TRBV4-3 ASSQGSVNQETQY
TRBJ2-1 . TRBV9 ASSAVTGRGAGEQF
TRBJ2-5 . TRBV9 ASSPTSWPRRVGETQY
TRBJ1-5 . TRBV6-1 ASSGGTAFQPQH
TRBJ1-6 TRBD1 TRBV18 ASSETGTNSPLH
TRBJ1-3 . TRBV29-1 SVTRGSGNTIY
TRBJ2-7 TRBD1 TRBV6-6 ASSSDRGTGVYEQY
TRBJ2-7 TRBD2 TRBV30 AWSGRLAGPPYEQY
TRBJ1-6 . TRBV28 ASSLTGYEGPYNSPLH